This T cell receptor beta chain was sequenced in a study of T cell clonotyping in hematopoietic cell transplantation (dated by TCRdb to 2020 to 2023). Broadly, across the study: A total of more than 110 blood samples were gathered in the study from under 40 consecutive transplant recipients along with their related donors. Recruitment of patients was conducted between 2015 and 2017, and follow-up was continued until September 2020 or death. General conclusions and limits of the study: A decrease in recipient TCR diversity was observed after transplant, and a progressive increase in pathologically expanded clonotypes was seen from day 30 to day 180. Recipient repertoires showed only a small fraction of overlap with donor repertoires, and over 95% appeared de novo at the given depth. The sample size was limited, and CD4 and CD8 repertoire contributions could not be separated because cells were not sorted. Donor and pretransplant recipient Inverse Simpson Index values predicted broader posttransplant TCR repertoire diversity.

The junction shows trimming of 2 bases on V and 0 bases on J, plus 8 bases between the germline ends. CDR1 and CDR2 are read off the germline V gene as SGHRS and YFSETQ. Measured from the cysteine to the phenylalanine, the CDR3 is 14 residues long. The only DNA kept is the CDR3, 42 bases in frame from the first base. With the immunoSEQ assay, which is a bias-controlled multiplex PCR relying on V- and J-specific primers, TCR beta CDR3 regions were amplified from genomic DNA. A proprietary barcode and Illumina adapter sequences were added to the CDR3 amplicons in a second PCR step. An Illumina MiSeq instrument was used for sequencing of the CDR3 libraries. The original methods were these. immunoSEQ Analyzer 3.0 was used for export and quality control, with R Bioconductor and Immunarch used for downstream analyses. Only productive rearrangements in the normalized downsampled data set went into calculating the repertoire metrics. Clonotypes larger than 5 templates in the normalized cohort were defined as pathologically expanded. Repertoire diversity was measured with the Inverse Simpson Index. The non-normalized data set was used for CMV-specificity analyses so that all clonotypes could be captured. Here the immuneACCESS table is served through TCRdb, limited to in-frame sequences with V and J called. Missing clones are a known gap in these copies; in checked studies unresolved V genes cover under half, and the rest lacks a known reason. The V and J calls and clone size were taken over from that table, and D and trimming were inferred from the DNA. The sample records 5,000 or so clones, less than 95% of which are singletons. 6.3% of the sample belongs to the ten largest clones.

Remarks on this clone: What antigen it recognizes has not been identified. Base qualities are not recorded, but no much larger clone differs from it by a single base.

The time point label for this specimen denotes: 180 days after allo-HCT. Blood from recipients was drawn about 28 days before transplant and again at days 30, 100 and 180 after transplant. Nuclei Lysis Solution was used to extract genomic DNA from fresh or cryopreserved unfractionated peripheral blood mononuclear cells. The sequence derives from a male patient aged 60-69 years who had an allogeneic stem cell transplant from a related donor, so the T cells may come from the graft donor. Some clones in this sample may be carry-over from other donors' samples. This sequence uses TRBV5-1 and TRBJ1-1; confidence is insufficient to name the D gene. Sequencing was performed on PBMCs, taken 180 days after allogeneic stem cell transplant. The nucleotide sequence is TGCGCCAGCAGCTTCAGAGAGTTGAACACTGAAGCTTTCTTT. The encoded protein is CASSFRELNTEAFF.